The sequence of this T cell receptor (beta chain) was determined in a study of cytomegalovirus exposure and HLA in healthy donors. Study details: The roughly 120 validation repertoires, a later analysis reported, used the same platform as the approximately 730 repertoires from the first cohort.

About this clone itself: Its antigen is undetermined.

The CDR3 has 16 amino acids. The V end was cut by 4 bases, the J end by 3 bases, with 17 bases between. CDR1 is MGHRA and CDR2 is YSYEKL in the germline V gene. Study results and limitations: Some public TCRs appeared in many individuals, while most sequences were rare. In vitro data verified three CMV-associated chains as specific for CMV antigens. TCR clusters originating in the first cohort tended to co-occur in the 100 to 150 validation repertoires, according to a later analysis.

Generated by immunoSEQ multiplex PCR, the TCRdb table keeps only in-frame clones and is missing some. Of about 180,000 clones in the sample, roughly 89% are singletons; the top ten hold 1.4%. The receptor was derived from a woman under 40 in good health and CMV-seronegative. The sequencing input was PBMCs. V is TRBV4-1 and J is TRBJ2-3, with D perhaps matching TRBD2 (6 bases). CDR3 DNA sequence: TGCGCCAGCAGCCTCTTCACGGGGGTCGATACAGATACGCAGTATTTT. Amino acid sequence: CASSLFTGVDTDTQYF.